This T cell receptor (beta chain) was recovered during a study of shared clonotypes between healthy human individuals. Looking at the study overall: Per donor, CD8 memory used one plate, CD8 naive used two, CD4 memory used three and CD4 naive used three.

Caucasian adults living in Nashville, Tennessee, provided all samples. Sequencing used immunoSEQ multiplex PCR; TCRdb keeps in-frame clones, though not all of them. The sample lists 2.5 million or so clones, 90% to 95% occurring once. This clone was observed a single time. Its matching antigen is unknown. This CDR3 has 13 amino acids. V was trimmed by 4 bases and J by 8 bases, leaving 11 bases between them. Germline V gives CDR1 SNHLY, CDR2 FYNNEI. Study results and caveats: In a handful of donors, roughly 5.2% of naive CD4 clonotypes appeared in common.

This receptor was obtained from a man between 18 and 29 years old in good health. The chain combines TRBV2 with TRBJ1-4, with a weak D call TRBD1 (5 bases). Input material: naive CD4+ T cells sorted from blood. Noted subset: CD45RA+ positively selected. The CDR3 spells CASSAGTYEKLFF. Written as DNA, the CDR3 is TGTGCCAGCAGTGCCGGGACCTACGAAAAACTGTTTTTT.